Listed below are T cell receptor beta chains from one sample, sequenced in a study of radiation and T cells in renal cell carcinoma. TCRdb keeps only in-frame clones here, not all; method: immunoSEQ multiplex PCR. The profile covers about 120,000 clones, with roughly four fifths appearing a single time and 5% to 6.5% taken by the ten largest. Sequences were derived from blood, sampled from a patient whose treatment included radiotherapy and nephrectomy. The receptors here all came from a man over 45 with renal cell carcinoma. The CDR3 runs from the conserved cysteine through the conserved F or W. The D gene is left open where the match is weak. Only part of the rows carry a size: once, few, many, or a class if the clone is expanded.

>.|TRBV19|TRBJ1-5|.
CASSIWQDRVRPQHF
TGTGCCAGTAGTATCTGGCAGGACCGGGTCCGGCCCCAGCATTTT
>TRBD1|TRBV30|TRBJ2-3|.
CAWTEGQGEADTQYF
TGTGCCTGGACAGAGGGACAGGGAGAGGCGGATACGCAGTATTTT
>.|TRBV5-1|TRBJ2-2|.
CASSVSNTGELFF
TGCGCCAGCAGCGTCTCGAACACCGGGGAGCTGTTTTTT
>.|TRBV21-1|TRBJ2-5|.
CASSKKQGRGRETQYF
TGTGCCAGCAGCAAAAAGCAAGGGAGGGGTCGGGAGACCCAGTACTTC
>.|TRBV30|TRBJ2-7|.
CAWSAGIPYEQYF
TGTGCCTGGAGTGCAGGGATACCCTACGAGCAGTACTTC
>.|TRBV7-6|TRBJ1-3|few
CASSLGQGNTIYF
TGTGCCAGCAGCTTAGGTCAGGGAAACACCATATATTTT
>TRBD2|TRBV7-3|TRBJ2-3|.
CASSLTSGGTDTQYF
TGTGCCAGCAGCCTAACTAGCGGGGGGACAGATACGCAGTATTTT
>.|TRBV19|TRBJ2-5|.
CASSMNSNRRETQYF
TGTGCCAGTAGTATGAACTCCAACAGAAGAGAGACCCAGTACTTC
>TRBD1|TRBV5-4|TRBJ1-6|.
CASSTGTGDSPLHF
TGTGCCAGCAGCACCGGGACAGGGGACTCACCCCTCCACTTT
>.|TRBV12-5|TRBJ1-2|many
CASGLGHYGYTF
TGTGCTAGTGGTTTGGGGCACTATGGCTACACCTTC
>.|TRBV10-3|TRBJ2-5|.
CATRGVEYRNQETQYF
TGTGCCACCCGGGGCGTAGAATACAGGAACCAAGAGACCCAGTACTTC
>TRBD2|TRBV7-2|TRBJ2-1|.
CASTITPGLANEQFF
TGTGCCAGCACCATAACTCCGGGACTAGCGAATGAGCAGTTCTTC
>.|TRBV6-5|TRBJ2-7|.
CASSSPPEHEQYF
TGTGCCAGCAGTTCACCCCCGGAGCACGAGCAGTACTTC
>.|TRBV10-3|TRBJ1-5|.
CAISESVDQPQHF
TGTGCCATCAGTGAGTCGGTGGATCAGCCCCAGCATTTT
>TRBD2|TRBV7-9|TRBJ2-7|once
CASSSGAGDSYEQYF
TGTGCCAGCAGTTCCGGGGCGGGAGATTCCTACGAGCAGTACTTC